The 29 T cell receptor beta chains below come from one sample, sequenced in a study of T cells after yellow fever vaccination. TCRdb re-called the 5' RACE reads through MiXCR, storing one row per CDR3 protein. The table records approximately 250,000 distinct CDR3 sequences, about 3.9% of them present only once. Material: PBMCs, obtained 15 days after the yellow fever booster vaccination. These receptors were obtained from a man younger than 35 who received the YFV17D yellow fever vaccine.

The sample holds many counts of this clonotype. The V call is TRBV6-2 or TRBV6-3, the J call TRBJ2-7, with a weak D call TRBD1 (5 bases). Trimming stripped 4 bases from V and 7 bases from J, with 17 bases between. The CDR3 runs 14 residues. The V gene's germline CDR1 is MNHEY and CDR2 SVGEGT. The CDR3 is CASSFGVWAGEQYV. The CDR3 DNA follows: TGTGCCAGCAGTTTCGGCGTGTGGGCAGGGGAGCAGTACGTC.

This clonotype has a count of ten or more. V usage is TRBV6-6 and J usage is TRBJ2-5; no reliable D call. This CDR3 spans 14 amino acids. Germline V gene sequence: CDR1 MNHNY, CDR2 SVGAGI (reference sequence). V shed 0 bases and J shed 2 bases, with 7 bases lying between them. CDR3 nucleotides: TGTGCCAGCAGTTACTCGGACCTACAAGAGACCCAGTACTTC. This gives the protein CASSYSDLQETQYF.

This clonotype was counted ten times or more. The J gene is TRBJ2-7, the V gene TRBV20-1, with a weak D call TRBD1 (5 bases). The ends were cut back, 0 bases at V and 3 bases at J, with 18 bases in the middle. The CDR3 covers 16 residues. Germline CDR1 DFQATT, CDR2 SNEGSKA (reference sequence). The CDR3 reads CSARDLRGVDLYEQYF. In nucleotides, the CDR3 is TGCAGTGCTAGAGATCTTAGGGGCGTAGATCTCTACGAGCAGTACTTC.

This clonotype came up many times. This chain links TRBV5-1 with TRBJ2-3; D is uncertain. Trimming stripped 0 bases from V and 4 bases from J, with 15 bases between. The CDR3 length is 16 residues. Per the germline V gene, CDR1 is SGHRS and CDR2 is YFSETQ. For the CDR3, the DNA is TGCGCCAGCAGCTTGGGTAGCCGTCCCGTCGCAGATACGCAGTATTTT. Translated: CASSLGSRPVADTQYF.

This clonotype occurred many times. The rearrangement joins TRBV6-5 to TRBJ1-1; D is ambiguous. Germline V gene lookup returns CDR1 MNHEY and CDR2 SVGAGI. V lost 6 bases, J lost 0 bases, and 8 bases lay in between. CDR3 length equals 13 residues. CDR3 nucleotide sequence: TGTGCCAGCAGCCACGGGATGAACACTGAAGCTTTCTTT. The encoded protein is CASSHGMNTEAFF.

Only a few counts were recorded for this clonotype. The chain joins TRBV5-6 to TRBJ1-3, with D hard to call. Looked up from germline, CDR1 is SGHDT and CDR2 is YYEEEE. V was clipped by 4 bases and J by 0 bases, with 8 bases between them. This CDR3 has 14 residues. As DNA, the CDR3 is TGTGCCAGCAGCAGCCTGCGCTCTGGAAACACCATATATTTT. As protein: CASSSLRSGNTIYF. Complete variable domain (other parts from reference TRBV5-6 and TRBJ1-3): DAGVTQSPTHLIKTRGQQVTLRCSPKSGHDTVSWYQQALGQGPQFIFQYYEEEERQRGNFPDRFSGHQFPNYSSELNVNALLLGDSALYLCASSSLRSGNTIYFGEGSWLTVV.

This clonotype was picked up many times. This chain joins TRBV5-4 and TRBJ1-1; D perhaps matches TRBD1 (6 bases). The germline V gene encodes CDR1 SGHNT and CDR2 YYREEE (reference sequence). The CDR3 runs to 16 residues. Deletions cut 2 bases from V and 1 base from J, with 15 bases between. CDR3 nucleotide sequence: TGTGCCAGCAGCTTTAGGGTGGGGGCACCGAACACTGAAGCTTTCTTT. The encoded protein is CASSFRVGAPNTEAFF.

This clonotype was counted ten times or more. V usage is TRBV20-1 and J usage is TRBJ2-7; 7 nucleotides align to TRBD1. The CDR3 runs 14 residues. After removal of 1 base from V and 2 bases from J, the junction contained 5 bases not matched to a gene. CDR1 and CDR2 (germline): DFQATT, SNEGSKA (reference sequence). The CDR3 DNA reads TGCAGTGCTAGAGGACAGGGATTAACCTACGAGCAGTACTTC. This sequence encodes CSARGQGLTYEQYF.

The chain recombines TRBV5-1 with TRBJ2-6; the D is unclear. The CDR3 extends over 15 amino acids. V gave up 6 bases and J gave up 2 bases, with 12 bases separating them. Germline CDR1 reads SGHRS; CDR2 reads YFSETQ. CDR3 protein: CASTSTITGANVLTF. CDR3 DNA: TGCGCCAGCACCTCGACCATTACTGGGGCCAACGTCCTGACTTTC.

This clonotype was found many times. The chain is built from TRBV28 and TRBJ1-5; D call uncertain. Germline CDR1 MDHEN, CDR2 SYDVKM. The CDR3 has 15 residues. Trimming left V 5 bases short and J 3 bases short, with 14 bases between. Written as DNA, the CDR3 is TGTGCCAGCAGTACCCGGCGACGGACCAATCAGCCCCAGCATTTT. Translated: CASSTRRRTNQPQHF.

In this sample, this clonotype turned up many times. The chain combines TRBV15 with TRBJ2-2; D is unclear. Germline CDR1 and CDR2: LNHNV and YYDKDF (reference sequence). The CDR3 is 11 amino acids. With 4 bases removed from V and 7 bases from J, the gap between germline ends came to 4 bases. CDR3 sequence (DNA): TGTGCCACCAGCAATGGCGGGGAGCTGTTTTTT. Amino acid sequence: CATSNGGELFF.

There are many counts of this clonotype. This chain links TRBV18 with TRBJ2-2; possible D gene TRBD1, 6 bases. The CDR3 runs to 17 residues. V lost 4 bases, J lost 4 bases, and 19 bases lay in between. Germline CDR1 and CDR2: KGHSH and LQKENI. The CDR3 bases are TGTGCCAGCTCACGGACCGGGACACGGTGGGGCACCGGGGAGCTGTTTTTT. Its translation: CASSRTGTRWGTGELFF.

V gene TRBV28 combines with J gene TRBJ2-3; no definite D call. Germline V lookup: CDR1 MDHEN, CDR2 SYDVKM. Trimming took off 6 bases at V and 1 base at J, with 8 bases between the two ends. There are 13 residues in the CDR3. Here the CDR3 DNA reads TGTGCCAGCAGGTGGGGTGGCACAGATACGCAGTATTTT. Translated: CASRWGGTDTQYF.

There are many counts of this clonotype. This chain uses TRBV6-2 or TRBV6-3 with TRBJ2-5, with TRBD2 matching over 7 bases. The CDR3 sequence is 14 residues long. In germline, CDR1 is MNHEY, CDR2 SVGEGT. With V trimmed by 6 bases and J by 9 bases, 13 bases remained unmatched. The CDR3: CASRGGSTSFPQYF. CDR3 sequence (DNA): TGTGCCAGCAGGGGCGGGTCGACTAGCTTTCCCCAGTACTTC.

This clonotype occurred many times. V and J are TRBV5-6 and TRBJ2-2, with 10 bases identical to TRBD1. CDR1 is SGHDT, CDR2 YYEEEE, per germline. V lost 4 bases, J lost 4 bases, and 4 bases stayed unmatched. This CDR3 is 15 amino acids long. In DNA form, the CDR3 reads TGTGCCAGCAGCCTTCGGACAGGGGGCACCGGGGAGCTGTTTTTT. Translating gives CASSLRTGGTGELFF.

The gene calls are TRBV4-3 and TRBJ1-3; D not resolved. The CDR3 has 17 residues. The germline V gene has CDR1 LGHNA and CDR2 YSLEER. Trimming cost V 4 bases and J 0 bases, with 16 bases left between them. The CDR3 loop reads CASSPSTWARSGNTIYF. In DNA, the CDR3 is TGCGCCAGCAGCCCGTCAACATGGGCCCGCTCTGGAAACACCATATATTTT.

This clonotype was picked up many times. This chain uses TRBV7-2 with TRBJ2-4, with 7 positions matching TRBD2. Looked up from germline, CDR1 is SGHTA and CDR2 is FQGNSA. This CDR3 is built from 16 residues. Trimming cost V 3 bases and J 4 bases; bases outside gene matches: 9. CDR3 in DNA: TGTGCCAGCAGCTTGGGCTACGGGGGGTTAAAAAACATTCAGTACTTC. Translating gives CASSLGYGGLKNIQYF. The entire variable domain, with the rest obtained from reference TRBV7-2 and TRBJ2-4, is as follows: GAGVSQSPSNKVTEKGKDVELRCDPISGHTALYWYRQSLGQGLEFLIYFQGNSAPDKSGLPSDRFSAERTGGSVSTLTIQRTQQEDSAVYLCASSLGYGGLKNIQYFGAGTRLSVL.

This clonotype came up many times. The J gene is TRBJ2-1, the V gene TRBV7-2; a possible D gene is TRBD2 (7 bases). The V end was cut by 2 bases, the J end by 8 bases, with 19 bases between. Germline lookup yields CDR1 SGHTA and CDR2 FQGNSA. The CDR3 spans 16 residues. CDR3 sequence: CASSLIGGRLFHEQFF. CDR3 DNA: TGTGCCAGCAGCTTAATCGGGGGGCGGTTATTCCATGAGCAGTTCTTC.

This clonotype was counted at least ten times. V is TRBV7-6 and J is TRBJ1-1, with D hard to call. The germline V gene has CDR1 SGHVS and CDR2 FNYEAQ. V lost 8 bases and J lost 1, with 11 bases in between. CDR3 length equals 13 residues. CDR3 bases: TGTGCCAGCCTCGGCGCCTCGAACACTGAAGCTTTCTTT. This sequence encodes CASLGASNTEAFF.

This clonotype has ten or more counts. V and J are TRBV14 and TRBJ2-7; unclear D gene. Deletions cut 7 bases from V and 2 bases from J, with 15 bases between. The CDR3 is 14 residues long. Germline V gene sequence: CDR1 SGHDN, CDR2 FVKESK. CDR3 residues: CASTTSTNPYEQYF. DNA for the CDR3: TGTGCCAGCACCACCAGTACTAACCCCTACGAGCAGTACTTC.

The table lists this clonotype with a few counts. The chain uses TRBV3-1 and TRBJ1-2; D uncertain. The germline CDR1 and CDR2 sequences are LGHDT and YNNKEL (reference sequence). This CDR3 region has 14 residues. V dropped 0 bases and J dropped 8 bases, with 13 bases sitting between them. CDR3 DNA sequence: TGTGCCAGCAGCCAAGATGACCCCCGCTGGGGCTACACCTTC. Residues: CASSQDDPRWGYTF.

This clonotype appeared many times. The chain joins TRBV6-5 to TRBJ2-1; D is undetermined. This CDR3 is built from 13 residues. Trimming took off 1 base at V and 5 bases at J, with 6 bases between the two ends. Germline V gene lookup returns CDR1 MNHEY and CDR2 SVGAGI. In DNA, the CDR3 is TGTGCCAGCAGTTACTGGGTCGACAATGAGCAGTTCTTC. The encoded protein is CASSYWVDNEQFF.

This clonotype showed up many times. This chain links TRBV6-2 or TRBV6-3 with TRBJ1-1, with 10 bases matching TRBD1. This CDR3 has 14 residues. V lost 7 bases to trimming and J lost 4 bases; unmatched junction nucleotides: 6. The germline gives CDR1 MNHEY, CDR2 SVGEGT. CDR3 sequence reads: CASTLTGGFTEAFF. The CDR3 DNA reads TGTGCCAGCACCTTGACAGGGGGCTTCACTGAAGCTTTCTTT.

This clonotype was counted at least ten times. The gene calls are TRBV30 and TRBJ2-7; no clear D. Looked up from germline, CDR1 is GTSNPN and CDR2 is SVGIG (reference sequence). The CDR3 is made up of 11 amino acids. Trimming shortened V by 1 base and J by 7 bases, and 8 bases separated the two germline ends. The CDR3 DNA is TGTGCCTGGAGTGCATTGTTAGAGCAGTACTTC. Translation: CAWSALLEQYF.

At least ten counts were recorded for this clonotype. The chain recombines TRBV25-1 with TRBJ1-1; TRBD1 agrees at 8 bases. Trimming cost V 5 bases and J 4 bases; bases outside gene matches: 18. The CDR3 spans 18 residues. Germline loops: CDR1 MGHDK, CDR2 SYGVNS. Written as DNA, the CDR3 is TGTGCCAGCAGTAACGCCCCAGGGAGTCGCGGACAGGGCACTGAAGCTTTCTTT. Protein: CASSNAPGSRGQGTEAFF.

This clonotype was seen a handful of times. The V gene is TRBV9, the J gene TRBJ1-5; 9 bases align to TRBD1. V shed 10 bases and J 4 bases; nucleotides not matched to a gene: 3. Germline CDR1 SGDLS, CDR2 YYNGEE. This CDR3 has 12 amino acids. The chain's CDR3 is CAGQGRNQPQHF. Here the CDR3 DNA reads TGTGCCGGACAGGGGAGGAATCAGCCCCAGCATTTT.

At least ten counts were recorded for this clonotype. The rearrangement joins TRBV2 to TRBJ1-5; 9 nucleotides align to TRBD1. This CDR3 has 15 amino acids. Germline V gives CDR1 SNHLY, CDR2 FYNNEI. V was pared by 6 bases and J by 3 bases, with 6 bases of the junction left unmatched. CDR3 region: CASRPTGGPNQPQHF. CDR3 DNA: TGTGCCAGCAGACCGACAGGGGGACCCAATCAGCCCCAGCATTTT.

V is TRBV3-1 and J is TRBJ2-5; D not certain. Trimming removed 1 base from V and 5 bases from J, with 8 bases in between. CDR1 and CDR2 (germline): LGHDT, YNNKEL (reference sequence). CDR3 size: 13 residues. CDR3 sequence: CASSQVETETQYF. The CDR3 DNA reads TGTGCCAGCAGCCAAGTAGAGACGGAGACCCAGTACTTC.

This clonotype has ten or more counts. J is TRBJ2-7 and V is TRBV15, with D tentatively TRBD1 (6 bases). Trimming removed 0 bases at V and 12 bases at J, with 12 bases between. The CDR3 is made up of 12 amino acids. Germline lookup yields CDR1 LNHNV and CDR2 YYDKDF (reference sequence). CDR3 sequence: CATSRDQGIGYF. The CDR3 DNA sequence: TGTGCCACCAGCAGAGATCAGGGGATCGGGTACTTC.